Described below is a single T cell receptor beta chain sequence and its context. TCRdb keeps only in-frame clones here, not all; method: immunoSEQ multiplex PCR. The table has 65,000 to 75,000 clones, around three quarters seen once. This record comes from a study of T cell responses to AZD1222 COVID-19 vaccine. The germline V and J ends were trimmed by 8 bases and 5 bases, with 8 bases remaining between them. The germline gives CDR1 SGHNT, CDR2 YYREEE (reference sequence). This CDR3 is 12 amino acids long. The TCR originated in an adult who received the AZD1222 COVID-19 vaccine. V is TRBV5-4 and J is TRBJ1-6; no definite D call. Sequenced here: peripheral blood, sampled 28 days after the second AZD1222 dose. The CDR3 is CASAADNSPLHF. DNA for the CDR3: TGTGCCAGTGCAGCAGATAATTCACCCCTCCACTTT.